The following is a T cell receptor (beta chain) sequence with its context. The sample is drawn from a study of blood T cells in healthy people across ages. A second PCR of about 6 to 11 cycles used a sample-barcoded 5' primer and a J-beta primer mix. TCRdb reprocessed the 5' RACE reads with MiXCR, giving one entry per CDR3 protein. The sample contains 1.5 million to 2 million distinct CDR3 sequences, roughly 43% of which appear only once. Trimming shortened V by 0 bases and J by 0 bases, and 12 bases separated the two germline ends. Per germline, CDR1 DFQATT and CDR2 SNEGSKA (reference sequence). The length of the CDR3 is 16 residues.

The TCR was taken from a human donor in good health. V usage is TRBV20-1 and J usage is TRBJ2-1; unclear D gene. The sequenced material came from blood. DNA of the CDR3: TGCAGTGCTAGAGATTTTCAAAGGGTCTCCTACAATGAGCAGTTCTTC. Its protein product is CSARDFQRVSYNEQFF.